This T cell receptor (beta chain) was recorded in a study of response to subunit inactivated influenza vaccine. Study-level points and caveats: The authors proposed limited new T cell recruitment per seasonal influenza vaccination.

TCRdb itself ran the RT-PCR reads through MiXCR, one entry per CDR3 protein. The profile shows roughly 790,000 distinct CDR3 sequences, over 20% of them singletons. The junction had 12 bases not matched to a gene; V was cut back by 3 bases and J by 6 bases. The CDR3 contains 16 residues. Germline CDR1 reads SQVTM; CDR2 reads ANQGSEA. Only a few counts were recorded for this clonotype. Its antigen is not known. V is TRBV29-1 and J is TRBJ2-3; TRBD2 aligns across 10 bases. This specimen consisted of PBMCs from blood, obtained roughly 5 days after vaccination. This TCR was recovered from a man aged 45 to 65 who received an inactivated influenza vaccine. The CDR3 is CSVDQASGGAPDTQYF. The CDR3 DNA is TGCAGCGTTGATCAAGCCAGCGGGGGGGCCCCCGATACGCAGTATTTT.